These 15 T cell receptor beta chains were all obtained from the same sample, sequenced in a study of CD8 T cells in Susac syndrome. Random hexamers served to reverse transcribe roughly 0.5 to 1 ug RNA. MiXCR, run by TCRdb on the immunoSEQ multiplex PCR reads, gives a single entry per CDR3 protein. The repertoire has about 180,000 distinct CDR3 sequences, 85% to 95% of them found once; the top ten carry 0.099%. The material sequenced was CD4+ T cells from PBMCs. These receptor sequences come from a human donor with Susac syndrome.

The chain carries TRBV4-1 and TRBJ2-1, with 7 bases matching TRBD1. The CDR3 runs to 16 residues. V lost 3 bases and J lost 2; bases outside the gene matches: 7. The germline V gene encodes CDR1 MGHRA and CDR2 YSYEKL. CDR3 nucleotides: TGCGCCAGCAGCCATTTTGGACAGGCGGCCTACAATGAGCAGTTCTTC. Translating it yields CASSHFGQAAYNEQFF.

This rearrangement joins TRBV20-1 to TRBJ2-2; 9 bases are shared with TRBD2. Germline V CDR1 and CDR2: DFQATT, SNEGSKA (reference sequence). The CDR3 runs to 13 residues. The V gene end was trimmed by 6 bases and the J gene end by 4 bases; junction bases not matched to a gene: 3. Here the CDR3 DNA reads TGCAGTGCCCTAGCGGGGTCCACCGGGGAGCTGTTTTTT. It specifies CSALAGSTGELFF.

This sequence joins TRBV7-9 and TRBJ2-7; D could derive from TRBD1 or TRBD2 (5 bases each). The CDR3 runs 16 residues. Germline CDR1 reads SEHNR; CDR2 reads FQNEAQ (reference sequence). Trimming stripped 3 bases from V and 4 bases from J, with 19 bases between. CDR3 sequence: CASSLSDWDEEYEQYF. CDR3 sequence (DNA): TGTGCCAGCAGCTTGAGCGATTGGGACGAGGAATACGAGCAGTACTTC.

The V and J genes are TRBV4-2 and TRBJ2-2, with D unclear. The V and J ends lost 0 bases and 3 bases respectively, with 14 bases between them. The CDR3 has 17 residues. Germline V gives CDR1 LGHNA, CDR2 YNFKEQ. The chain's CDR3 is CASSQEKGLGDTGELFF. CDR3 DNA: TGTGCCAGCAGCCAAGAAAAGGGTTTGGGCGACACCGGGGAGCTGTTTTTT.

The chain couples TRBV2 to TRBJ1-6; D may be TRBD1 (5 bases). Germline CDR1 reads SNHLY; CDR2 reads FYNNEI. This CDR3 has 16 amino acids. The V end lost 1 base, the J end lost 4 bases, and 11 bases lay between the germline ends. The CDR3 DNA follows: TGTGCCAGCAGTGAAGAAAGGGGCTCGTATAATTCACCCCTCCACTTT. As protein: CASSEERGSYNSPLHF.

The V and J genes are TRBV28 and TRBJ1-2; D call uncertain. This CDR3 contains 14 residues. Germline lookup yields CDR1 MDHEN and CDR2 SYDVKM. Trimming cost V 5 bases and J 4 bases, with 14 bases left between them. CDR3 amino acids: CASSLLRGFYGYTF. The DNA of the CDR3 is TGTGCCAGCAGTCTACTCCGCGGGTTCTATGGCTACACCTTC.

V and J are TRBV7-9 and TRBJ1-2; TRBD1 matches 7 bases. This CDR3 is 13 amino acids long. V shed 7 bases, J shed 5 bases, and the junction held 7 bases outside the gene matches. From germline, CDR1 is SEHNR and CDR2 FQNEAQ (reference sequence). The CDR3 spells CASMPTGYYGYTF. The CDR3 DNA follows: TGTGCCAGCATGCCGACAGGGTATTATGGCTACACCTTC.

The rearrangement links TRBV5-6 to TRBJ1-1; D is possibly TRBD1 (5 bases). There are 13 residues in the CDR3. CDR1 and CDR2 (germline): SGHDT, YYEEEE. With 4 bases removed from V and 6 bases from J, the gap between germline ends came to 13 bases. CDR3 protein: CASSALRGAEAFF. The CDR3 DNA reads as TGTGCCAGCAGCGCCCTCAGAGGGGCTGAAGCTTTCTTT.

The chain recombines TRBV20-1 with TRBJ1-2; 8 positions agree with TRBD1. Losses at the gene ends were 1 base for V and 8 bases for J; bases not matched to a gene: 9. Germline V gene lookup returns CDR1 DFQATT and CDR2 SNEGSKA (reference sequence). CDR3 size: 14 residues. CDR3 nucleotide sequence: TGCAGTGCTAGAGCTCAGGGGGCGAGGAGAGGCTACACCTTC. It codes for CSARAQGARRGYTF.

The count of this clonotype is one. The chain couples TRBV5-1 to TRBJ1-6; D possibly corresponds to TRBD1 (5 bases). The V gene lost 7 bases and the J gene lost 0 bases, with 11 bases spanning the gap. The V gene's germline CDR1 is SGHRS and CDR2 YFSETQ. The CDR3 loop spans 15 amino acids. The CDR3 is CASRDGSSYNSPLHF. The CDR3 bases are TGCGCCAGCCGGGACGGGAGCTCCTATAATTCACCCCTCCACTTT.

This chain uses TRBV6-6 with TRBJ2-4; D is possibly TRBD1 or TRBD2 (5 bases each). The V end lost 6 bases, the J end lost 5 bases, and 14 bases lay between the germline ends. Germline V gene sequence: CDR1 MNHNY, CDR2 SVGAGI (reference sequence). The length of the CDR3 is 14 residues. The CDR3 protein is CASRLSGAQNIQYF. The CDR3 DNA is TGTGCCAGCAGGCTATCCGGGGCCCAAAACATTCAGTACTTC.

The genes are TRBV29-1 and TRBJ2-1, with D perhaps being TRBD1 or TRBD2 (5 bases each). V shed 6 bases and J shed 5 bases, with 17 bases lying between them. Germline CDR1 reads SQVTM; CDR2 reads ANQGSEA. The CDR3 consists of 14 residues. CDR3 nucleotide sequence: TGCAGCGTCTCCCTCAGAAGGGGAGACAATGAGCAGTTCTTC. This translates into CSVSLRRGDNEQFF.

The V gene is TRBV5-4, the J gene TRBJ2-7; tentatively, D is TRBD1 (6 bases). The CDR3 covers 16 residues. V was cut by 4 bases and J by 1 base, with 18 bases left in between. Per germline, CDR1 SGHNT and CDR2 YYREEE (reference sequence). The CDR3 DNA reads as TGTGCCAGCAGCCCTCGGCCGGGACAAAATTCCTACGAGCAGTACTTC. Protein sequence: CASSPRPGQNSYEQYF.

The rearrangement joins TRBV18 to TRBJ2-1, with 8 bases identical to TRBD2. CDR1 KGHSH and CDR2 LQKENI come from the germline V gene. V lost 7 bases, J lost 0 bases, and 14 bases stayed unmatched. The CDR3 sequence is 18 residues long. In DNA form, the CDR3 reads TGTGCCAGCTTAACAGTCGGCGGCGGGGGGCACTCCTACAATGAGCAGTTCTTC. Protein: CASLTVGGGGHSYNEQFF.

This clonotype has just one count. The J gene is TRBJ1-1, the V gene TRBV20-1; 8 bases agree with TRBD1. Germline loops: CDR1 DFQATT, CDR2 SNEGSKA (reference sequence). V lost 6 bases and J lost 1; bases outside the gene matches: 4. This CDR3 contains 13 residues. CDR3 loop: CSAVTGGNTEAFF. CDR3 bases: TGCAGTGCCGTAACAGGGGGGAACACTGAAGCTTTCTTT.